Following are 18 T cell receptor beta chains from one sample sequenced in a study of CD8 T cells in ankylosing spondylitis. General study results and limits: It appeared that ankylosing spondylitis blood was characterized by a TCR beta motif of eight highly homologous variants.

Their target antigens are unknown. TCRdb reanalysed the 5' RACE reads using MiXCR and keeps one entry per CDR3 protein. The sample shows about 450,000 distinct CDR3 sequences, 25% to 30% of them seen only once. Sequencing was performed on blood, either unsorted or a sorted T cell fraction (not recorded which). Receptors originate from a male donor with ankylosing spondylitis.

This CDR3 reads CASSFKGQGSTGELFF. CDR3 bases: TGTGCCAGCAGCTTCAAAGGACAGGGATCAACCGGGGAGCTGTTTTTT. The rearrangement links TRBV7-9 to TRBJ2-2, with 8 bases identical to TRBD1. The germline CDR1 and CDR2 sequences are SEHNR and FQNEAQ (reference sequence). Trimming at V came to 3 bases and at J to 5 bases, leaving 8 bases not matched to a gene. This CDR3 contains 16 residues.

V and J are TRBV5-1 and TRBJ1-1, with a weak D call TRBD1 (6 bases). Trimming removed 6 bases from V and 1 base from J, with 13 bases in between. The length of the CDR3 is 14 residues. Germline V gene data show CDR1 as SGHRS and CDR2 as YFSETQ. The CDR3, as DNA: TGCGCCAGCACCCTACAGGGTCGGAACACTGAAGCTTTCTTT. The encoded protein is CASTLQGRNTEAFF.

A few counts support this clonotype. The chain carries TRBV7-9 and TRBJ2-1; tentatively, D is TRBD2 (6 bases). The CDR3 loop spans 16 amino acids. Deletions cut 1 base from V and 1 base from J, with 11 bases between. Germline V CDR1 and CDR2: SEHNR, FQNEAQ (reference sequence). This chain's CDR3 is CASSLGGGLSYNEQFF. The CDR3 nucleotides read TGTGCCAGCAGCTTAGGAGGAGGACTATCCTACAATGAGCAGTTCTTC.

This clonotype came up many times. The rearrangement links TRBV2 to TRBJ2-1; tentatively, D is TRBD1 or TRBD2 (6 bases each). CDR1 and CDR2 from the germline V gene are SNHLY and FYNNEI. Between the trimmed V and J ends, which lost 10 bases and 4 bases, there was a span of 20 bases. There are 15 residues in the CDR3. CDR3 sequence: CAIMEGRGTYNEQFF. CDR3 nucleotide sequence: TGTGCCATCATGGAGGGGAGAGGGACATACAATGAGCAGTTCTTC.

This chain joins TRBV6-1 and TRBJ1-5, with D unresolved. The V gene's germline CDR1 is MNHNS and CDR2 SASEGT. The V gene lost 6 bases and the J gene lost 3 bases, with 9 bases spanning the gap. The length of the CDR3 is 13 residues. The CDR3 region is CASSLYVNQPQHF. CDR3 nucleotide sequence: TGTGCCAGCAGCCTATACGTCAATCAGCCCCAGCATTTT.

This chain links TRBV29-1 with TRBJ2-3; D may be TRBD1 (6 bases). Trimming left V 7 bases short and J 8 bases short, with 22 bases between. Germline V gives CDR1 SQVTM, CDR2 ANQGSEA. The CDR3 totals 14 residues. The CDR3 is CSGQDAQIGGTQYF. The CDR3 coding sequence is TGCAGCGGACAGGACGCACAGATAGGCGGTACGCAGTATTTT.

This chain connects TRBV24-1 to TRBJ1-2; TRBD1 matches at 8 bases. Germline V gives CDR1 KGHDR, CDR2 SFDVKD. The CDR3 covers 15 residues. Trimming cost V 3 bases and J 6 bases; bases outside gene matches: 8. CDR3 in amino acids: CATSDPGQGFDGYTF. DNA of the CDR3: TGTGCCACCAGTGATCCAGGACAGGGCTTTGATGGCTACACCTTC.

The V gene is TRBV29-1, the J gene TRBJ2-1, with 7 nucleotides matching TRBD2. After removal of 4 bases from V and 3 bases from J, the junction contained 6 bases not matched to a gene. The CDR3 runs 14 residues. Germline-derived CDR1 and CDR2 are SQVTM and ANQGSEA. The CDR3 loop reads CSVVGLVYYNEQFF. The CDR3 DNA follows: TGCAGCGTTGTAGGACTAGTGTACTACAATGAGCAGTTCTTC.

The V gene is TRBV5-1, the J gene TRBJ2-1, with 7 positions matching TRBD1. This CDR3 is built from 15 residues. V gave up 4 bases and J gave up 3 bases; unmatched junction bases: 7. CDR1 and CDR2 from the germline V gene are SGHRS and YFSETQ. CDR3 residues: CASSPGQTNYNEQFF. The CDR3 coding sequence is TGCGCCAGCAGCCCGGGACAGACGAACTACAATGAGCAGTTCTTC.

There are a few counts of this clonotype. The genes are TRBV19 and TRBJ2-1; D could derive from TRBD1 or TRBD2 (5 bases each). CDR3 size: 16 residues. Germline loops: CDR1 LNHDA, CDR2 SQIVND (reference sequence). V dropped 1 base and J dropped 13 bases, with 23 bases sitting between them. The CDR3 nucleotides read TGTGCCAGTAGTATAGGGGGGTATGAGGCCCCTCGAGGTCAGTTCTTC. Amino acids: CASSIGGYEAPRGQFF.

In its sample, this clonotype was seen a few times. The CDR3 loop reads CSLTLQGFNEKLFF. Written as DNA, the CDR3 is TGCAGCCTAACCTTACAGGGTTTCAATGAAAAACTGTTTTTT. The rearrangement joins TRBV29-1 to TRBJ1-4, with D perhaps matching TRBD1 (6 bases). CDR3 length: 14 residues. V shed 8 bases and J shed 5 bases, with 18 bases lying between them. Germline loops: CDR1 SQVTM, CDR2 ANQGSEA.

J is TRBJ2-1 and V is TRBV3-1; 10 positions match TRBD1. Trimming cost V 4 bases and J 0 bases; bases outside gene matches: 9. CDR3 length: 18 residues. Germline V lookup: CDR1 LGHDT, CDR2 YNNKEL (reference sequence). The CDR3 loop reads CASSPGWGQGSSYNEQFF. In DNA form, the CDR3 reads TGTGCCAGCAGCCCGGGATGGGGACAGGGGAGCTCCTACAATGAGCAGTTCTTC.

At least ten counts were recorded for this clonotype. The chain links TRBV24-1 to TRBJ2-6, with D perhaps matching TRBD1 (5 bases). V was clipped by 3 bases and J by 0 bases, with 8 bases between them. CDR3 size: 16 residues. The germline gives CDR1 KGHDR, CDR2 SFDVKD. This CDR3 reads CATSDRTSSGANVLTF. The CDR3 DNA is TGTGCCACCAGTGATCGGACAAGCTCTGGGGCCAACGTCCTGACTTTC.

Here the CDR3 reads CASSQDLRGYGYTF. The CDR3, as DNA: TGTGCCAGCAGCCAAGATCTGAGGGGCTATGGCTACACCTTC. The J gene is TRBJ1-2, the V gene TRBV4-2, with D possibly TRBD1 on 5 matching bases. The CDR3 length is 14 residues. V dropped 0 bases and J dropped 4 bases, with 9 bases sitting between them. Germline CDR1 LGHNA, CDR2 YNFKEQ.

J is TRBJ1-5 and V is TRBV3-1, with D possibly TRBD1 on 6 matching bases. V lost 1 base and J lost 3, with 10 bases in between. The CDR3 contains 15 residues. Per the germline V gene, CDR1 is LGHDT and CDR2 is YNNKEL (reference sequence). CDR3: CASSQGGATNQPQHF. In nucleotides, the CDR3 is TGTGCCAGCAGCCAAGGGGGGGCCACCAATCAGCCCCAGCATTTT.

The J gene is TRBJ1-2, the V gene TRBV3-1; the D is unclear. Looked up from germline, CDR1 is LGHDT and CDR2 is YNNKEL (reference sequence). This CDR3 spans 15 amino acids. Trimming removed 0 bases at V and 7 bases at J, with 15 bases between. The CDR3 loop is CASSQEAKGRGGYTF. The CDR3 DNA sequence: TGTGCCAGCAGCCAAGAGGCGAAGGGCAGAGGTGGCTACACCTTC.

V is TRBV2 and J is TRBJ1-2; the D gene is possibly TRBD1 (6 bases). The V gene's germline CDR1 is SNHLY and CDR2 FYNNEI. Trimming took off 6 bases at V and 6 bases at J, with 17 bases between the two ends. CDR3 length equals 14 residues. The CDR3 sequence: CASRQGSSVNGYTF. DNA of the CDR3: TGTGCCAGCAGGCAGGGGTCTTCCGTAAATGGCTACACCTTC.

This clonotype has just a few counts. In DNA form, the CDR3 reads TGTGCCAGCAGCTTTGTGTTTTCTAGATCGGATGAGCAGTTCTTC. Amino acid sequence: CASSFVFSRSDEQFF. The chain couples TRBV11-3 to TRBJ2-1, with unresolved D. The CDR3 is made up of 15 amino acids. V lost 3 bases, J lost 8 bases, and 17 bases lay in between. Germline CDR1 SGHNT, CDR2 YENEEA.